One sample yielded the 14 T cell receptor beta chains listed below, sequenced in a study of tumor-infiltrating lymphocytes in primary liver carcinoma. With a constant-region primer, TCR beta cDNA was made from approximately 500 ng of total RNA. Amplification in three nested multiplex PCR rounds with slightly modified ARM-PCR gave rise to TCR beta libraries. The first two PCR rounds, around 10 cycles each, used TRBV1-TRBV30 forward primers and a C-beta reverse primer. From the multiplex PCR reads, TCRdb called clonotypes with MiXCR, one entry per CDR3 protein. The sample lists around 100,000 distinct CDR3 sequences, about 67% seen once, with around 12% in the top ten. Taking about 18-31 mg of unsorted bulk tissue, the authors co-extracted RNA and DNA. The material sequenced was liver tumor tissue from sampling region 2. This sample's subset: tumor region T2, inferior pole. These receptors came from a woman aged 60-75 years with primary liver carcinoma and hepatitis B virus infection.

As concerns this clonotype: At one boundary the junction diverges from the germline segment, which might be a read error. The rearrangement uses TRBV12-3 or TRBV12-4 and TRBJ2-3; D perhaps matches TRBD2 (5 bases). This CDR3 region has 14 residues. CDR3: CASSFFGGTDTHYF. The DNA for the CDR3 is TGTGCCAGCAGTTTCTTCGGAGGCACAGATACGCACTATTTT.

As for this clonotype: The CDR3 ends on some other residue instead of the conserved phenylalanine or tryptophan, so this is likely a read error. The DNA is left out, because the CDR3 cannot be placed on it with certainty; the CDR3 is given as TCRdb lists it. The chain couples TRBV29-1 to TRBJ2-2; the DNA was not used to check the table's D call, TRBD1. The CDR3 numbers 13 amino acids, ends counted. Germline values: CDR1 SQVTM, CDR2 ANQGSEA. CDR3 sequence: CSAGQGGTGELSV.

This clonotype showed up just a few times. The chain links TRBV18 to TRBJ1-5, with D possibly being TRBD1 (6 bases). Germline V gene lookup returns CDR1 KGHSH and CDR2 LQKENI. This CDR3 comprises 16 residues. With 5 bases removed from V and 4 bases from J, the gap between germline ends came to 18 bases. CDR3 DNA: TGTGCCAGCTCATCCCGACAGGCGACGGCTAATCAGCCCCAGCATTTT. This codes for CASSSRQATANQPQHF.

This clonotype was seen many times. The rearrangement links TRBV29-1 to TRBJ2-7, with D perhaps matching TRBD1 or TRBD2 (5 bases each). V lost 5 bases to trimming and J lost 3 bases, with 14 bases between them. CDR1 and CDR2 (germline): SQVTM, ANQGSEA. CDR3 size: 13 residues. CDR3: CSVWDRGHYEQYF. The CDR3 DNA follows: TGCAGCGTTTGGGACCGTGGGCACTACGAGCAGTACTTC.

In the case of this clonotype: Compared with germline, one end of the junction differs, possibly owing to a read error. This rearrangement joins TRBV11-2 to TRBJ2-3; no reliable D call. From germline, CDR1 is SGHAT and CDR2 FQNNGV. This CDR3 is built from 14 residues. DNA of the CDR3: TGTGCCAGCAGCGCCACCCTTAACACAGATAGGCAGTATTTT. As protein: CASSATLNTDRQYF. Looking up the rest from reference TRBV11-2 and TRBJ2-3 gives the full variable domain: EAGVAQSPRYKIIEKRQSVAFWCNPISGHATLYWYQQILGQGPKLLIQFQNNGVVDDSQLPKDRFSAERLKGVDSTLKIQPAKLEDSAVYLCASSATLNTDRQYFGPGTRLTVL.

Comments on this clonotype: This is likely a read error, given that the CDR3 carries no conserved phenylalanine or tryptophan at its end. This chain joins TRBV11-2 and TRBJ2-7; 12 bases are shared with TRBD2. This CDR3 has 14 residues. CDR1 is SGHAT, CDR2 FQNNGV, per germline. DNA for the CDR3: TGTGACAGCAGCCTGACTAGCGGGAGTTACGAGCAGTACCTC. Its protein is CDSSLTSGSYEQYL.

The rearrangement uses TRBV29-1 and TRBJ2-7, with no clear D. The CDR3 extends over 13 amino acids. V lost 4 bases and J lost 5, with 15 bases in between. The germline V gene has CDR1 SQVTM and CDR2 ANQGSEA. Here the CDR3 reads CSVGNRGPHEQYF. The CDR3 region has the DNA TGCAGCGTTGGGAATAGAGGACCGCACGAGCAGTACTTC.

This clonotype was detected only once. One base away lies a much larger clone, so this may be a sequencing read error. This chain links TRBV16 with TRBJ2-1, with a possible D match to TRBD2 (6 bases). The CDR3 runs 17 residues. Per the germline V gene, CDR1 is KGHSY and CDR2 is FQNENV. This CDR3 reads CVSSLPTRLVVGNEQFF. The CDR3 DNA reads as TGTGTCAGCAGCCTCCCGACTAGATTAGTGGTGGGCAATGAGCAGTTCTTC. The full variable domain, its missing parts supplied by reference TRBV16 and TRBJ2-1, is GEEVAQTPKHLVRGEGQKAKLYCAPIKGHSYVFWYQQVLKNEFKFLISFQNENVFDETGMPKERFSAKCLPNSPCSLEIQATKLEDSAVYFCVSSLPTRLVVGNEQFFGPGTRLTVL.

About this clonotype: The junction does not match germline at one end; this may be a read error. The CDR3, as DNA: TGTGCCAGCAGCCAAGTACTACACGGCTACATTGAGCAGTTCTTC. Amino acid sequence: CASSQVLHGYIEQFF. This chain joins TRBV4-2 and TRBJ2-1; D not certain. This CDR3 spans 15 amino acids. Germline assignment: CDR1 LGHNA and CDR2 YNFKEQ.

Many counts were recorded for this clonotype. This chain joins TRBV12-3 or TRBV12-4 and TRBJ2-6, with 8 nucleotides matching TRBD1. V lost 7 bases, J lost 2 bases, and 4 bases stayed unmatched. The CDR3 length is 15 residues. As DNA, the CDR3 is TGTGCCAGCACCGCGACAGGGGCTGGGGCCAACGTCCTGACTTTC. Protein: CASTATGAGANVLTF.

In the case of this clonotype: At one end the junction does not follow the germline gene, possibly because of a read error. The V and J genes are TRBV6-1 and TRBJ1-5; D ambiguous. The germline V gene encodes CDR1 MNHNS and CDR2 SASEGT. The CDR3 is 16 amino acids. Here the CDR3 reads CVSTRHYPSPDQPHHF. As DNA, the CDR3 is TGTGTCAGCACCCGCCACTACCCTAGCCCCGATCAGCCCCATCATTTT.

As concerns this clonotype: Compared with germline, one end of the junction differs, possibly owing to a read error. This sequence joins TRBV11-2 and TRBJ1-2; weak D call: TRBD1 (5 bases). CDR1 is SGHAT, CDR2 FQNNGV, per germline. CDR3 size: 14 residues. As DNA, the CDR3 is TGTGCCAGCAGATTTTCACAGGCCAACTATGGCCACACCTTC. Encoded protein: CASRFSQANYGHTF.

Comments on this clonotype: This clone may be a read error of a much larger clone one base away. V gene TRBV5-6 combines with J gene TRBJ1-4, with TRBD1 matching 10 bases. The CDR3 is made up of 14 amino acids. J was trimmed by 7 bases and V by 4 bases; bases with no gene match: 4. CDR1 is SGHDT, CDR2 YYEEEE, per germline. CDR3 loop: CASSRTGGIEKLFF. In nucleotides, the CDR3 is TGTGCCAGCAGCCGGACAGGGGGAATTGAAAAACTGTTTTTT.

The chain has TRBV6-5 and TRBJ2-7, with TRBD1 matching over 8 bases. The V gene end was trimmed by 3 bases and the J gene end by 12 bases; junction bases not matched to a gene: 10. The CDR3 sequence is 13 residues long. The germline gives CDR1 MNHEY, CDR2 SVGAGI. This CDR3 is CASSYYGQGRGYF. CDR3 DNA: TGTGCCAGCAGTTATTACGGACAGGGAAGGGGGTACTTC.